This record covers a single T cell receptor (beta chain). What it binds is unknown. The authors ran a second PCR of about 6 to 12 cycles using a sample-barcoded 5' primer and a J-beta primer mix. From the 5' RACE reads, TCRdb called clonotypes with MiXCR, one entry per CDR3 protein. The sample lists 910,000 or so distinct CDR3 sequences, around 54% seen once, with about 21% in the top ten. The CDR3 loop spans 14 amino acids. The germline V gene encodes CDR1 MNHEY and CDR2 SVGEGT. The data are from a study of blood T cells in healthy people across ages. General observations from the study: In the absence of known donor CMV status, changes in expanded clonotypes were possibly confounded. Long-lived donors carried more naive CD4+ cells and greater diversity than aged donors. Diversity figures based on one million T cells were deemed too low.

This sequence joins TRBV6-2 or TRBV6-3 and TRBJ2-7; a weak D match, TRBD2 (6 bases). The end of the DNA fits TRBJ2-5 better, so the J call may be wrong. The specimen was blood. The receptor was isolated from a woman aged 60-75 years in good health. The CDR3 loop is CASVGTGARETQYF. The CDR3 DNA reads as TGTGCCAGCGTAGGGACTGGGGCAAGAGAGACCCAGTACTTC.